The 30 T cell receptor beta chains given below trace back to one sample, sequenced in a study of T cell repertoires in cytomegalovirus infection. Which antigens these TCRs recognize remains unknown. TCRdb called the reads again in MiXCR, with one record for every CDR3 protein. This sample has some 940,000 distinct CDR3 sequences; 31% occur once, and the top ten carry about 14%. The sequences come from cultured CD8+ T cells from PBMCs, collected from culture after CMV antigen stimulation. Receptors were obtained from a human donor in good health (CMV status not recorded). Some clones in this sample may be carry-over from other donors' samples.

This chain uses TRBV4-1 with TRBJ2-2; TRBD2 might be the D (6 bases). Trimming removed 4 bases from V and 10 bases from J, with 28 bases in between. This CDR3 has 18 residues. Germline CDR1 reads MGHRA; CDR2 reads YSYEKL. CDR3 loop: CASSLHPKGPGGYEELFF. DNA of the CDR3: TGCGCCAGCAGCCTCCATCCGAAAGGGCCAGGAGGGTACGAGGAGCTGTTTTTT.

This clonotype has ten or more counts. In DNA form, the CDR3 reads TGTGCCATCAGAGGGACAGAGAACACCGGGGAGCTGTTTTTT. Its translation is CAIRGTENTGELFF. V usage is TRBV10-3 and J usage is TRBJ2-2; TRBD1 agrees at 7 bases. The ends lost 6 bases at V and 1 base at J; junction bases unmatched: 2. Germline CDR1 reads ENHRY; CDR2 reads SYGVKD. The CDR3 sequence is 14 residues long.

This clonotype came up a few times. The chain recombines TRBV7-9 with TRBJ1-2, with D unclear. Trimming removed 11 bases at V and 1 base at J, with 8 bases between. From germline, CDR1 is SEHNR and CDR2 FQNEAQ (reference sequence). This CDR3 is built from 11 residues. The CDR3 coding sequence is TGTGCCGGAGATCGTAACTATGGCTACACCTTC. It translates to CAGDRNYGYTF.

The chain couples TRBV7-9 to TRBJ1-1, with D possibly being TRBD1 (6 bases). V was clipped by 4 bases and J by 1 base, with 13 bases between them. Per germline, CDR1 SEHNR and CDR2 FQNEAQ (reference sequence). The CDR3 covers 15 residues. In DNA, the CDR3 is TGTGCCAGCAGCTCGGGGGCCGCTGGGAACACTGAAGCTTTCTTT. It specifies CASSSGAAGNTEAFF.

This clonotype came up many times. The chain recombines TRBV7-6 with TRBJ2-1; TRBD1 matches 8 bases. This CDR3 comprises 15 residues. Looked up from germline, CDR1 is SGHVS and CDR2 is FNYEAQ. Unmatched junction bases numbered 5, after V lost 5 bases and J lost 2 bases. CDR3 region: CASSLRTGTYNEQFF. The CDR3 DNA follows: TGTGCCAGCAGCCTAAGGACAGGGACCTACAATGAGCAGTTCTTC.

The chain combines TRBV20-1 with TRBJ2-7; D may be TRBD1 or TRBD2 (5 bases each). V lost 7 bases and J 0 bases, leaving 13 bases between the germline ends. The germline V gene has CDR1 DFQATT and CDR2 SNEGSKA (reference sequence). The CDR3 length is 13 residues. CDR3 loop: CSGSGGVSYEQYF. CDR3 nucleotide sequence: TGCAGTGGGAGTGGGGGAGTCTCCTACGAGCAGTACTTC.

There are many counts of this clonotype. The chain couples TRBV7-2 to TRBJ2-2; a possible D gene is TRBD1 (6 bases). This CDR3 has 15 amino acids. The V gene lost 5 bases and the J gene lost 5 bases, with 15 bases spanning the gap. Germline V CDR1 and CDR2: SGHTA, FQGNSA. CDR3 residues: CASSPHLTGTGELFF. The CDR3 coding sequence is TGTGCCAGCAGCCCCCACCTTACAGGGACCGGGGAGCTGTTTTTT.

The gene calls are TRBV7-6 and TRBJ1-2; 7 bases line up with TRBD1. V was clipped by 7 bases and J by 1 base; unmatched bases: 12. CDR1 and CDR2 from the germline V gene are SGHVS and FNYEAQ. This CDR3 contains 16 residues. Here the CDR3 DNA reads TGTGCCAGCATGATTAAATGGACAGGAGGTAACTATGGCTACACCTTC. Protein sequence: CASMIKWTGGNYGYTF.

This chain uses TRBV28 with TRBJ2-5; D is ambiguous. The CDR3 sequence is 13 residues long. Trimming stripped 5 bases from V and 7 bases from J, with 14 bases between. Germline V gene sequence: CDR1 MDHEN, CDR2 SYDVKM. The CDR3 sequence is CASSPPAAWTQYF. Written as DNA, the CDR3 is TGTGCCAGCAGTCCCCCGGCGGCTTGGACCCAGTACTTC.

This clonotype was observed a few times. The CDR3 loop is CASNSGDHSNQPQHF. CDR3 sequence (DNA): TGTGCCAGCAACTCAGGAGACCATAGCAATCAGCCCCAGCATTTT. V is TRBV2 and J is TRBJ1-5; D gene uncertain. The V end was cut by 7 bases, the J end by 0 bases, with 13 bases between. The germline gives CDR1 SNHLY, CDR2 FYNNEI. This CDR3 spans 15 amino acids. The full variable domain, its missing parts supplied by reference TRBV2 and TRBJ1-5, is EPEVTQTPSHQVTQMGQEVILRCVPISNHLYFYWYRQILGQKVEFLVSFYNNEISEKSEIFDDQFSVERPDGSNFTLKIRSTKLEDSAMYFCASNSGDHSNQPQHFGDGTRLSIL.

This chain uses TRBV19 with TRBJ2-1; 10 bases are a match to TRBD2. The ends lost 2 bases at V and 7 bases at J; junction bases unmatched: 8. This CDR3 spans 16 amino acids. The germline V gene encodes CDR1 LNHDA and CDR2 SQIVND (reference sequence). Written as DNA, the CDR3 is TGTGCCAGTAGTATAATAGCGGGGGGCCCCATGAATGAGCAGTTCTTC. It codes for CASSIIAGGPMNEQFF.

The chain couples TRBV28 to TRBJ2-1, with D perhaps given as TRBD1 or TRBD2 (6 bases each). Germline values: CDR1 MDHEN, CDR2 SYDVKM. This CDR3 spans 17 amino acids. The ends were cut back, 5 bases at V and 9 bases at J, with 26 bases in the middle. The CDR3 nucleotides read TGTGCCAGCAGTCTCCTGGCCGGGCCCTCGGGGGACACTGAGCAGTTCTTC. Translated: CASSLLAGPSGDTEQFF.

There are a few counts of this clonotype. This chain uses TRBV5-5 with TRBJ2-1; 7 positions agree with TRBD2. Germline CDR1 is SGHKS and CDR2 is YYEKEE (reference sequence). The length of the CDR3 is 15 residues. Trimming at V came to 6 bases and at J to 5 bases, leaving 11 bases not matched to a gene. The CDR3 here is CASKPGPGGNNEQFF. The CDR3 region has the DNA TGTGCCAGCAAGCCAGGGCCGGGAGGAAACAATGAGCAGTTCTTC. The variable domain in full, with the rest retrieved from reference TRBV5-5 and TRBJ2-1, is DAGVTQSPTHLIKTRGQQVTLRCSPISGHKSVSWYQQVLGQGPQFIFQYYEKEERGRGNFPDRFSARQFPNYSSELNVNALLLGDSALYLCASKPGPGGNNEQFFGPGTRLTVL.

The chain joins TRBV14 to TRBJ2-1; 13 bases are shared with TRBD2. Germline trimming cut 4 bases from V and 7 bases from J; bases unmatched to any gene: 10. The CDR3 has 17 residues. Germline V gives CDR1 SGHDN, CDR2 FVKESK. CDR3 nucleotides: TGTGCCAGCAGCCCCCGGACTAGCGGGGGCCCTTCTAATGAGCAGTTCTTC. Amino acid sequence: CASSPRTSGGPSNEQFF.

This clonotype was seen more than once but under ten times. The J gene is TRBJ2-5, the V gene TRBV25-1, with D uncertain. The V gene lost 1 base and the J gene lost 5 bases, with 11 bases spanning the gap. The germline V gene encodes CDR1 MGHDK and CDR2 SYGVNS. The CDR3 is 14 amino acids. Here the CDR3 reads CASSEFSLVETQYF. The CDR3 DNA follows: TGTGCCAGCAGTGAATTCAGCCTCGTGGAGACCCAGTACTTC.

This clonotype was counted once. A much bigger clone sits one base away, suggesting this may be a read error. The chain uses TRBV11-2 and TRBJ2-3; D remains unclear. From germline, CDR1 is SGHAT and CDR2 FQNNGV. This CDR3 comprises 14 residues. The CDR3 nucleotides are TGTGTCACCTCAGGCCTCATAAGCACAGATACGCAGTATTTT. This codes for CVTSGLISTDTQYF.

This clonotype was recorded a few times. The chain recombines TRBV12-3 or TRBV12-4 with TRBJ1-5; a possible D gene is TRBD1 (6 bases). This CDR3 region has 15 residues. Trimming removed 1 base at V and 7 bases at J, with 14 bases between. The CDR3 is CASSLEGTTNQPQHF. The CDR3 bases are TGTGCCAGCAGTTTAGAGGGGACAACGAACCAGCCCCAGCATTTT.

This clonotype was seen only a few times. The rearrangement joins TRBV7-9 to TRBJ2-7; D is unclear. The CDR3 is made up of 14 amino acids. Trimming removed 5 bases from V and 1 base from J, with 12 bases in between. The germline gives CDR1 SEHNR, CDR2 FQNEAQ (reference sequence). CDR3 sequence (DNA): TGTGCCAGCAGCCCAGTTGGCGGATCCTACGAGCAGTACGTC. It is translated as CASSPVGGSYEQYV.

This clonotype is a singleton in its sample. The rearrangement joins TRBV9 to TRBJ1-2; no firm D call. Trimming pared 9 bases from V and 1 base from J, leaving 19 bases between. Germline V gene data show CDR1 as SGDLS and CDR2 as YYNGEE. The CDR3 is made up of 15 amino acids. The CDR3 sequence is CATAREASGNYGYTF. CDR3 coding DNA: TGTGCCACCGCAAGGGAGGCCTCGGGTAACTATGGCTACACCTTC. The full variable domain, rest sourced from reference TRBV9 and TRBJ1-2, is DSGVTQTPKHLITATGQRVTLRCSPRSGDLSVYWYQQSLDQGLQFLIQYYNGEERAKGNILERFSAQQFPDLHSELNLSSLELGDSALYFCATAREASGNYGYTFGSGTRLTVV.

At least ten counts were recorded for this clonotype. This chain connects TRBV7-9 to TRBJ2-3; D not certain. The CDR3 spans 13 residues. The V end was cut by 1 base, the J end by 5 bases, with 7 bases between. CDR1 is SEHNR and CDR2 is FQNEAQ in the germline V gene (reference sequence). The CDR3 region is CASSLGSRDTQYF. The CDR3 coding sequence is TGTGCCAGCAGCTTAGGAAGTCGAGATACGCAGTATTTT.

The chain couples TRBV19 to TRBJ2-7, with a tentative D call TRBD2 (6 bases). Trimming stripped 6 bases from V and 6 bases from J, with 18 bases between. Per the germline V gene, CDR1 is LNHDA and CDR2 is SQIVND (reference sequence). The CDR3 runs 14 residues. CDR3 protein: CASSWGERTREQYF. The DNA of the CDR3 is TGTGCCAGTAGCTGGGGGGAGAGAACTCGCGAGCAGTACTTC. Full variable domain (remainder filled in from reference TRBV19 and TRBJ2-7): DGGITQSPKYLFRKEGQNVTLSCEQNLNHDAMYWYRQDPGQGLRLIYYSQIVNDFQKGDIAEGYSVSREKKESFPLTVTSAQKNPTAFYLCASSWGERTREQYFGPGTRLTVT.

This chain links TRBV7-6 with TRBJ2-1; 15 nucleotides align to TRBD2. The CDR3 is 17 amino acids. Germline assignment: CDR1 SGHVS and CDR2 FNYEAQ. With V trimmed by 5 bases and J by 7 bases, 9 bases remained unmatched. The CDR3 is CASSHRTSGGAGNEQFF. DNA of the CDR3: TGTGCCAGCAGCCATCGGACTAGCGGGGGGGCAGGTAATGAGCAGTTCTTC.

The table lists this clonotype with a few counts. The gene calls are TRBV12-3 or TRBV12-4 and TRBJ2-5; D call uncertain. The CDR3 runs to 14 residues. V shed 1 base and J shed 5 bases, with 11 bases lying between them. CDR3 region: CASSLESLAETQYF. Written as DNA, the CDR3 is TGTGCCAGCAGTTTAGAATCCCTGGCGGAGACCCAGTACTTC.

This clonotype was observed a few times. The V and J genes are TRBV19 and TRBJ1-2, with unresolved D. CDR3 length equals 14 residues. Germline V gene data show CDR1 as LNHDA and CDR2 as SQIVND (reference sequence). The V and J ends lost 5 bases and 3 bases respectively, with 13 bases between them. This CDR3 is CASSPSLGYYGYTF. Here the CDR3 DNA reads TGTGCCAGTAGTCCGTCCCTCGGGTACTATGGCTACACCTTC.

This clonotype occurred a few times. V is TRBV7-9 and J is TRBJ1-5; D is perhaps TRBD1 (6 bases). This CDR3 region has 15 residues. The germline V gene has CDR1 SEHNR and CDR2 FQNEAQ (reference sequence). Deletions cut 2 bases from V and 5 bases from J, with 13 bases between. CDR3 nucleotide sequence: TGTGCCAGCAGCTTACACGGAGCAGGGGATCAGCCCCAGCATTTT. Amino acid sequence: CASSLHGAGDQPQHF.

The CDR3 region is CATTGRRNQPQHF. The CDR3 DNA is TGTGCCACCACTGGACGTCGCAATCAGCCCCAGCATTTT. The V call is TRBV15, the J call TRBJ1-5, with D unclear. CDR1 and CDR2 from the germline V gene are LNHNV and YYDKDF (reference sequence). The CDR3 totals 13 residues. Trimming removed 7 bases at V and 2 bases at J, with 9 bases between.

V and J are TRBV6-2 or TRBV6-3 and TRBJ1-1; unclear D gene. The V end lost 0 bases, the J end lost 6 bases, and 11 bases lay between the germline ends. CDR3 size: 14 residues. Germline lookup yields CDR1 MNHEY and CDR2 SVGEGT. The CDR3 sequence: CASSYSFVGPEAFF. In DNA form, the CDR3 reads TGTGCCAGCAGTTACTCTTTTGTAGGTCCTGAAGCTTTCTTT.

This clonotype was detected many times. The chain carries TRBV12-3 or TRBV12-4 and TRBJ1-4; tentative D call: TRBD1 (5 bases). V lost 8 bases, J lost 2 bases, and 18 bases lay in between. There are 16 residues in the CDR3. The CDR3 region is CASASAPGRTNEKLFF. As DNA, the CDR3 is TGTGCCAGCGCTTCCGCCCCGGGACGGACTAATGAAAAACTGTTTTTT.

This clonotype has more than one count but fewer than ten. J is TRBJ2-2 and V is TRBV5-1, with 11 bases matching TRBD1. The CDR3 consists of 15 residues. Germline lookup yields CDR1 SGHRS and CDR2 YFSETQ. The V segment lost 4 bases and the J segment 4 bases; nucleotides outside the gene matches: 3. In DNA form, the CDR3 reads TGCGCCAGCAGCATCGGGACAGGGGGCACCGGGGAGCTGTTTTTT. Translation gives CASSIGTGGTGELFF.

This chain connects TRBV5-5 to TRBJ2-5, with D perhaps matching TRBD2 (6 bases). The V end was cut by 3 bases, the J end by 0 bases, with 12 bases between. Germline V gives CDR1 SGHKS, CDR2 YYEKEE (reference sequence). The CDR3 loop spans 15 amino acids. CDR3 in DNA: TGTGCCAGCAGCTCACGACTAGGCTACCAAGAGACCCAGTACTTC. This codes for CASSSRLGYQETQYF.